This is a list of T cell receptor beta chains from one sample in a study of siplizumab effects on memory and regulatory T cells. The data were produced by immunoSEQ multiplex PCR, yet TCRdb's version contains in-frame clones alone and is incomplete. Seen here are approximately 100,000 clones, about 94% observed once, and the top ten hold over 0.15%. The sample consisted of non-Treg CD4+ T cells sorted from blood. These receptors all stem from a human donor in good health. Both conserved end residues are part of each CDR3. D genes are given only for firm matches. Only some rows state a clone size, as once, few, many or a class for expanded clones.

>.|TRBJ2-1|.|TRBV11-2
TGTGCCAGCAGCCCAACATGGGGGAAATATAATGAGCAGTTCTTC
CASSPTWGKYNEQFF
>.|TRBJ2-3|.|TRBV18
TGTGCCAGCTCAACTTCTACAGATACGCAGTATTTT
CASSTSTDTQYF
>.|TRBJ1-1|once|TRBV29-1
TGCAGCGTTTGGGGGGGCAGGTTGGGTCCTGAAGCTTTCTTT
CSVWGGRLGPEAFF
>TRBD2|TRBJ2-1|once|TRBV5-4
TGTGCCAGCAGCTCCCGACTAGCGGGGGAGATCGGGGGCAATGAGCAGTTCTTC
CASSSRLAGEIGGNEQFF
>.|TRBJ1-3|.|TRBV2
TGTGCCAGCAGTGAAGGGAGAAACACCATATATTTT
CASSEGRNTIYF
>.|TRBJ1-1|.|TRBV6-5
TGTGCCAGCAGTACACCCGAGTGGAACACTGAAGCTTTCTTT
CASSTPEWNTEAFF
>.|TRBJ1-5|.|TRBV11-2
TGTGCCAGCAGCCGTCAACAGGGAAATGAGGCCTCCAATCAGCCCCAGCATTTT
CASSRQQGNEASNQPQHF
>.|TRBJ2-7|.|TRBV30
TGTGCCTGGAGTGTAGGTGGCCGATACGAGCAGTACTTC
CAWSVGGRYEQYF
>.|TRBJ1-6|.|TRBV5-1
TGCGCCAGCAGCTTGGCCCAAGAGTCACCCCTCCACTTT
CASSLAQESPLHF
>.|TRBJ1-2|.|TRBV20-1
TGCAGTGCCAGCAGGGAAGGCTACACCTTC
CSASREGYTF
>.|TRBJ2-3|.|TRBV5-1
TGCGCCAGCAGCTTGGAGGAGGCTAGCACAGATACGCAGTATTTT
CASSLEEASTDTQYF
>.|TRBJ2-7|.|TRBV6-6
TGTGCCAGCAGTCAGACGGGGAGCTCCTACGAGCAGTACTTC
CASSQTGSSYEQYF
>TRBD1|TRBJ1-5|.|TRBV2
TGTGCCAGCAGTACGGGACAGGGTGATAATCAGCCCCAGCATTTT
CASSTGQGDNQPQHF
>.|TRBJ2-6|.|TRBV9
TGTGCCAGCAGCGTATTTCGAGCGGCTGGGGCCAACGTCCTGACTTTC
CASSVFRAAGANVLTF
>.|TRBJ2-6|.|TRBV7-8
TGTGCCAGCAGCCTAATCAGCTCTGGGGCCAACGTCCTGACTTTC
CASSLISSGANVLTF
>.|TRBJ2-5|.|TRBV20-1
TGCAGTGCTAGGATCGAGACCCAGTACTTC
CSARIETQYF
>TRBD1|TRBJ2-3|.|TRBV2
TGTGCCGGAAAGACAGGGTTGGGGACGCAGTATTTT
CAGKTGLGTQYF
>TRBD2|TRBJ2-3|.|TRBV5-6
TGTGCCAGCAGCTCGGGACTAGCGGGAGAAACGTTCACAGATACGCAGTATTTT
CASSSGLAGETFTDTQYF
>TRBD1|TRBJ1-6|.|TRBV5-1
TGCGCCAGCAGCCCCGGGACAGGGGGAAATTCACCCCTCCACTTT
CASSPGTGGNSPLHF
>TRBD1|TRBJ2-3|.|TRBV6-1
TGTGCCACCGTCTGGGGACAGGCATCAGATACGCAGTATTTT
CATVWGQASDTQYF
>.|TRBJ1-5|few|TRBV19
TGTGCCAGTAGAAAACAATCCAGGGATCAGCCCCAGCATTTT
CASRKQSRDQPQHF
>.|TRBJ2-7|once|TRBV19
TGTGCCAGTAGTAGTCAAGGGGTGGAGGAGCAGTACTTC
CASSSQGVEEQYF
>.|TRBJ2-7|.|TRBV7-2
TGTGCCAGCAGCGGACGTGGGGGCCACTACGAGCAGTACTTC
CASSGRGGHYEQYF
>TRBD1|TRBJ1-2|.|TRBV2
TGTGCCAGCAGTAGGGGACAGATTCTGGGCGGCTACACCTTC
CASSRGQILGGYTF
>.|TRBJ1-2|.|TRBV7-9
TGTGCCAGCAGCTTAGAGGGTACCTCCGGGGGCTACACCTTC
CASSLEGTSGGYTF
>TRBD2|TRBJ2-5|.|TRBV7-2
TGTGCCAGCAGCTTAGGGACTAGCGGGGGGGCAGGAGAGACCCAGTACTTC
CASSLGTSGGAGETQYF
>.|TRBJ2-1|.|TRBV5-4
TGTGCCAGCAGCTTGACGGGCAGGGGTTCCTACAATGAGCAGTTCTTC
CASSLTGRGSYNEQFF
>.|TRBJ2-5|.|TRBV19
TGTGCCAGTAGTAGGCCGAGCGGGCCCCAAGAGACCCAGTACTTC
CASSRPSGPQETQYF
>TRBD1|TRBJ1-5|.|TRBV27
TGTGCCAGCAGTACGACAGGGACGAAGCAGCCCCAGCATTTT
CASSTTGTKQPQHF